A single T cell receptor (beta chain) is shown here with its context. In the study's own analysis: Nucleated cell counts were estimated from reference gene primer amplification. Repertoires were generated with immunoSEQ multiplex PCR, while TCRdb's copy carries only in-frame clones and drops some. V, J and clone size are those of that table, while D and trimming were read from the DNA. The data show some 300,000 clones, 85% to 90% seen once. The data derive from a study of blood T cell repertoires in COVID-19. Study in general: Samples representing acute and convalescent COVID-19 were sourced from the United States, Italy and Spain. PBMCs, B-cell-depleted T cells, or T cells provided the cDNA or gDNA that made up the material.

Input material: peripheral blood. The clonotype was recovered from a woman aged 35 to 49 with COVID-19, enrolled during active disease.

In DNA, the CDR3 is TGTGCCAGCAGTGAAGCGCGGGGCTACACCTTC. Amino acid sequence: CASSEARGYTF. V gene TRBV2 combines with J gene TRBJ1-2; D remains ambiguous. The CDR3 spans 11 residues. With 0 bases removed from V and 8 bases from J, the gap between germline ends came to 4 bases. From germline, CDR1 is SNHLY and CDR2 FYNNEI.